The 30 T cell receptor beta chains in this list originate from one sample, sequenced in a study of blood T cell repertoires in COVID-19. Using immunoSEQ multiplex PCR, the repertoire was profiled, and TCRdb retains in-frame clones only, with some absent. Of 150,000 to 200,000 clones in the sample, just over 85% are singletons; the top ten hold roughly 8.2%. The sequenced sample consisted of peripheral blood. These receptors were taken from a man aged 55 to 70 with acute or convalescent COVID-19.

This clone was observed once. The chain links TRBV5-1 to TRBJ2-1, with 9 nucleotides matching TRBD2. CDR1 is SGHRS, CDR2 YFSETQ, per germline. The J segment lost 10 bases and the V segment lost 3 bases, leaving 8 bases of the junction unmatched. The CDR3 is made up of 14 amino acids. CDR3 in DNA: TGCGCCAGCAGCTCCTGGCTAGCGGGGAACGAGCAGTTCTTC. Amino acids: CASSSWLAGNEQFF.

Only one count was recorded for this clone. V is TRBV11-2 and J is TRBJ2-2; TRBD2 matches 7 bases. Germline V gene sequence: CDR1 SGHAT, CDR2 FQNNGV. The CDR3 has 14 amino acids. The junction had 5 bases not matched to a gene; V was cut back by 7 bases and J by 3 bases. The CDR3 DNA reads as TGTGCCAGCAACGGGCGGGGGTACACCGGGGAGCTGTTTTTT. Its translation: CASNGRGYTGELFF.

The rearrangement links TRBV2 to TRBJ2-1, with 7 bases matching TRBD2. The CDR3 sequence is 12 residues long. V trimming: 5 bases; J trimming: 10 bases; junction bases outside the gene matches: 5. Germline values: CDR1 SNHLY, CDR2 FYNNEI. The CDR3: CASSYILAEQFF. The CDR3 bases are TGTGCCAGCAGTTATATACTAGCGGAGCAGTTCTTC.

The V call is TRBV28, the J call TRBJ2-3; 7 nucleotides match TRBD2. CDR3 size: 18 residues. Unmatched junction bases numbered 12, after V lost 3 bases and J lost 0 bases. CDR1 and CDR2 from the germline V gene are MDHEN and SYDVKM. The CDR3 is CASSFLAGVGSSTDTQYF. The CDR3 nucleotides are TGTGCCAGCAGTTTCTTGGCGGGAGTGGGCTCTAGCACAGATACGCAGTATTTT.

V is TRBV6-5 and J is TRBJ1-5; D gene uncertain. Trimming took off 6 bases at V and 2 bases at J, with 14 bases between the two ends. Germline V gene data show CDR1 as MNHEY and CDR2 as SVGAGI. CDR3 length: 15 residues. The CDR3 here is CASSERNWGNQPQHF. The CDR3, as DNA: TGTGCCAGCAGCGAGCGCAACTGGGGCAATCAGCCCCAGCATTTT.

The chain combines TRBV19 with TRBJ2-7; TRBD1 might be the D (6 bases). Trimming left V 1 base short and J 7 bases short, with 17 bases between. The germline V gene has CDR1 LNHDA and CDR2 SQIVND (reference sequence). The CDR3 sequence is 15 residues long. CDR3 protein: CASSIVVRDNREQYF. Here the CDR3 DNA reads TGTGCCAGTAGTATAGTAGTACGGGACAATCGGGAGCAGTACTTC.

This clone occurred once. The chain links TRBV28 to TRBJ1-2; 10 nucleotides match TRBD1. CDR3 size: 14 residues. The junction had 10 bases not matched to a gene; V was cut back by 3 bases and J by 12 bases. Germline lookup yields CDR1 MDHEN and CDR2 SYDVKM. CDR3 protein: CASSLMGQGSWNTF. For the CDR3, the DNA is TGTGCCAGCAGTTTGATGGGACAGGGGAGCTGGAACACCTTC.

The genes are TRBV19 and TRBJ2-3; D might be TRBD2 (6 bases). V lost 1 base and J lost 4, with 12 bases in between. Germline V gives CDR1 LNHDA, CDR2 SQIVND (reference sequence). This CDR3 has 15 residues. The CDR3 DNA reads TGTGCCAGTAGTATAGGCGGGGATCGTGCAGATACGCAGTATTTT. It encodes CASSIGGDRADTQYF.

This chain connects TRBV7-2 to TRBJ1-1, with 8 bases matching TRBD1. The V segment lost 4 bases and the J segment 4 bases; nucleotides outside the gene matches: 8. Germline lookup yields CDR1 SGHTA and CDR2 FQGNSA. CDR3 size: 15 residues. The CDR3: CASSSDQGAGTEAFF. In nucleotides, the CDR3 is TGTGCCAGCAGCTCCGACCAGGGGGCGGGCACTGAAGCTTTCTTT.

The J gene is TRBJ2-7, the V gene TRBV11-3; 7 bases align to TRBD1. CDR1 and CDR2 (germline): SGHNT, YENEEA. This CDR3 has 13 residues. The trim removed 2 bases at V and 5 bases at J, leaving 3 bases unmatched. The CDR3 bases are TGTGCCAGCAGCTTAAAGGGGGCCCACGAGCAGTACTTC. Its translation: CASSLKGAHEQYF.

The chain carries TRBV19 and TRBJ2-2; D is perhaps TRBD1 (7 bases). The CDR3 spans 16 residues. V lost 7 bases to trimming and J lost 4 bases, with 19 bases between them. In germline, CDR1 is LNHDA, CDR2 SQIVND (reference sequence). CDR3 nucleotide sequence: TGTGCCAGTACCAGGGGGGACGACCGGGGCACCGGGGAGCTGTTTTTT. This gives the protein CASTRGDDRGTGELFF.

The table lists this clone with a count of one. The V gene is TRBV28, the J gene TRBJ2-4, with a weak D call TRBD2 (6 bases). The V end was cut by 3 bases, the J end by 1 base, with 13 bases between. The CDR3 has 16 amino acids. Germline V gives CDR1 MDHEN, CDR2 SYDVKM. The CDR3: CASSLGGSGAKNIQYF. The CDR3 DNA reads TGTGCCAGCAGTTTGGGAGGATCTGGGGCCAAAAACATTCAGTACTTC.

The V gene is TRBV10-3, the J gene TRBJ1-1; no definite D call. Germline CDR1 reads ENHRY; CDR2 reads SYGVKD. This CDR3 is 15 amino acids long. Trimming cost V 6 bases and J 8 bases, with 22 bases left between them. DNA of the CDR3: TGTGCCATCAGGGTCGGGTCAACCCGGGTGCGAGAAGCTTTCTTT. This translates into CAIRVGSTRVREAFF.

The rearrangement links TRBV4-1 to TRBJ2-5; 9 nucleotides align to TRBD1. The length of the CDR3 is 17 residues. Germline CDR1 is MGHRA and CDR2 is YSYEKL. V lost 1 base, J lost 3 bases, and 9 bases stayed unmatched. The DNA of the CDR3 is TGCGCCAGCAGCCAAGCTGGGACAGGGACTTCCGAAGAGACCCAGTACTTC. Translated: CASSQAGTGTSEETQYF.

There are a few counts of this clone. This rearrangement joins TRBV27 to TRBJ1-2; 9 bases fit TRBD1. From germline, CDR1 is MNHEY and CDR2 SMNVEV (reference sequence). The CDR3 sequence is 15 residues long. V was clipped by 6 bases and J by 5 bases; unmatched bases: 10. The CDR3 sequence: CASSSKRTGEYGYTF. As DNA, the CDR3 is TGTGCCAGCAGCTCTAAAAGGACAGGGGAATATGGCTACACCTTC.

The chain combines TRBV28 with TRBJ1-3; D is possibly TRBD1 (5 bases). The CDR3 sequence is 15 residues long. CDR1 and CDR2 from the germline V gene are MDHEN and SYDVKM. V was pared by 3 bases and J by 4 bases, with 13 bases between. CDR3 bases: TGTGCCAGCAGTTTTTTGGGGGGATCCGGAAACACCATATATTTT. It encodes CASSFLGGSGNTIYF.

The gene calls are TRBV2 and TRBJ1-2; a possible D gene is TRBD1 (6 bases). CDR1 and CDR2 (germline): SNHLY, FYNNEI. V was trimmed by 6 bases and J by 5 bases, leaving 13 bases between them. This CDR3 is 13 amino acids long. CDR3 nucleotides: TGTGCCAGCAGCTACAGGGATGGTTATGGCTACACCTTC. This gives the protein CASSYRDGYGYTF. The complete variable domain, with remaining parts taken from reference TRBV2 and TRBJ1-2, reads EPEVTQTPSHQVTQMGQEVILRCVPISNHLYFYWYRQILGQKVEFLVSFYNNEISEKSEIFDDQFSVERPDGSNFTLKIRSTKLEDSAMYFCASSYRDGYGYTFGSGTRLTVV.

The V and J genes are TRBV5-6 and TRBJ1-5, with 9 bases identical to TRBD1. The CDR3 runs to 15 residues. The germline V gene has CDR1 SGHDT and CDR2 YYEEEE. V lost 4 bases to trimming and J lost 6 bases; unmatched junction nucleotides: 8. The CDR3 coding sequence is TGTGCCAGCAGCCGGACAGGGGCGGAGGGTCAGCCCCAGCATTTT. This sequence encodes CASSRTGAEGQPQHF.

This chain connects TRBV7-2 to TRBJ1-4; D gene unclear. The V end lost 3 bases, the J end lost 0 bases, and 8 bases lay between the germline ends. Germline values: CDR1 SGHTA, CDR2 FQGNSA. The CDR3 is 15 amino acids. The CDR3 protein is CASSFPGATNEKLFF. Here the CDR3 DNA reads TGTGCCAGCAGCTTTCCGGGTGCAACTAATGAAAAACTGTTTTTT.

This clone occurred a few times. This chain joins TRBV5-1 and TRBJ1-1; D possibly corresponds to TRBD1 (6 bases). In germline, CDR1 is SGHRS, CDR2 YFSETQ. CDR3 size: 15 residues. The V gene lost 2 bases and the J gene lost 1 base, with 12 bases spanning the gap. CDR3 amino acids: CASSLGGTGNTEAFF. The DNA of the CDR3 is TGCGCCAGCAGCTTAGGGGGTACAGGGAACACTGAAGCTTTCTTT.

The chain's CDR3 is CASSRQGLNTEAFF. The CDR3 nucleotides are TGTGCCAGCAGCCGACAGGGGCTGAACACTGAAGCTTTCTTT. The chain is built from TRBV6-6 and TRBJ1-1, with 8 positions matching TRBD1. J was trimmed by 0 bases and V by 6 bases; bases with no gene match: 3. Germline CDR1 is MNHNY and CDR2 is SVGAGI (reference sequence). The CDR3 is 14 amino acids.

J is TRBJ1-1 and V is TRBV5-4; 9 nucleotides line up with TRBD1. Germline lookup yields CDR1 SGHNT and CDR2 YYREEE (reference sequence). This CDR3 is 14 amino acids long. J was trimmed by 4 bases and V by 3 bases; bases with no gene match: 4. The CDR3 bases are TGTGCCAGCAGCTGGACAGGGGAGGCCACTGAAGCTTTCTTT. This translates into CASSWTGEATEAFF.

The V call is TRBV28, the J call TRBJ2-7; D is perhaps TRBD2 (6 bases). The CDR3 contains 15 residues. Germline-derived CDR1 and CDR2 are MDHEN and SYDVKM. Between the trimmed V and J ends, which lost 6 bases and 4 bases, there was a span of 19 bases. CDR3 residues: CASSPAGTPGYEQYF. For the CDR3, the DNA is TGTGCCAGCAGCCCCGCCGGGACTCCGGGGTACGAGCAGTACTTC.

This clone was counted a single time. The chain joins TRBV21-1 to TRBJ2-5; the table's D call of TRBD2 was not tested on the DNA. TRBV21-1 corresponds to a pseudogene. The CDR3 has 14 amino acids. The CDR3 spells CASTPPSEKETQYF. The DNA for the CDR3 is TGTGCCAGCACCCCTCCTAGCGAGAAAGAGACCCAGTACTTC.

Comment on this clone: Other DNA sequences within the sample encode an identical CDR3. The rearrangement links TRBV28 to TRBJ1-2; TRBD1 aligns across 7 bases. Germline trimming cut 6 bases from V and 2 bases from J; bases unmatched to any gene: 0. Germline CDR1 MDHEN, CDR2 SYDVKM. This CDR3 contains 12 residues. The CDR3 region is CASSRGNYGYTF. CDR3 nucleotides: TGTGCCAGCAGCAGGGGGAACTATGGCTACACCTTC.

The CDR3 spells CAWGSGTGEFNEKLFF. The DNA of the CDR3 is TGTGCCTGGGGCTCCGGGACAGGGGAATTTAATGAAAAACTGTTTTTT. This rearrangement joins TRBV30 to TRBJ1-4, with TRBD1 matching 10 bases. Looked up from germline, CDR1 is GTSNPN and CDR2 is SVGIG (reference sequence). CDR3 length: 16 residues. With 5 bases clipped from V and 4 bases from J, the junction kept 10 bases outside the gene matches.

The rearrangement uses TRBV3-1 (or the pseudogene TRBV3-2) and TRBJ2-1; a weak D match, TRBD2 (6 bases). This CDR3 region has 14 residues. Trimming took 0 bases from V and 7 from J, leaving 10 bases between them. Germline V gene sequence: CDR1 LGHDT, CDR2 YNNKEL (reference sequence). The CDR3 DNA reads TGTGCCAGCAGCCAAGATCTAGCGAGGAATGAGCAGTTCTTC. Protein product: CASSQDLARNEQFF.

This sequence joins TRBV29-1 and TRBJ1-6, with 8 bases identical to TRBD1. V gave up 6 bases and J gave up 10 bases; unmatched junction bases: 8. CDR1 and CDR2 from the germline V gene are SQVTM and ANQGSEA. The CDR3 extends over 13 amino acids. CDR3: CSVGQGGGSPLHF. The CDR3 DNA follows: TGCAGCGTCGGACAGGGTGGAGGCTCACCCCTCCACTTT.

The chain couples TRBV28 to TRBJ2-1, with 9 bases aligning to TRBD1. There are 14 residues in the CDR3. Germline values: CDR1 MDHEN, CDR2 SYDVKM. V gave up 4 bases and J gave up 10 bases; unmatched junction bases: 8. CDR3 amino acids: CASSWEQGAGEQFF. The CDR3 DNA reads TGTGCCAGCAGTTGGGAACAGGGGGCAGGAGAGCAGTTCTTC.

This rearrangement joins TRBV27 to TRBJ1-1; 7 bases are a match to TRBD1. Losses at the gene ends were 5 bases for V and 1 base for J; bases not matched to a gene: 7. CDR1 and CDR2 from the germline V gene are MNHEY and SMNVEV (reference sequence). The CDR3 totals 15 residues. The CDR3 is CASSPRTGGNTEAFF. The DNA for the CDR3 is TGTGCCAGCAGTCCCCGGACAGGCGGGAACACTGAAGCTTTCTTT.